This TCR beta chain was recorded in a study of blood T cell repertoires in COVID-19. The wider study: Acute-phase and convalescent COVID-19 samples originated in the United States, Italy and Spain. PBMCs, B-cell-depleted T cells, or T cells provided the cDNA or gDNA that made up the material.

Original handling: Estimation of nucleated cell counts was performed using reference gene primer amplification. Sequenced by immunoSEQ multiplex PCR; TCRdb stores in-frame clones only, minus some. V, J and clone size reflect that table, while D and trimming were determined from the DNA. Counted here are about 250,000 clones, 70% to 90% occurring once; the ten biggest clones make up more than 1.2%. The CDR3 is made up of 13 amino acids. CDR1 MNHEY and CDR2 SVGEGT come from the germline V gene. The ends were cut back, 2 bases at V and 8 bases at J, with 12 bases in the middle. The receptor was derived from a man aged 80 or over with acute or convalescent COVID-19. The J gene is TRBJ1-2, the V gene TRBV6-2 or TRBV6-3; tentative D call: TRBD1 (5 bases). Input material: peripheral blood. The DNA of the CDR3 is TGTGCCAGCAGTTACCTCGGGGGAGGAGGCTACACCTTC. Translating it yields CASSYLGGGGYTF.